The next 9 T cell receptor beta chains were all read from a single sample in a study of cytomegalovirus exposure and HLA in healthy donors. The data were produced by immunoSEQ multiplex PCR, yet TCRdb's version contains in-frame clones alone and is incomplete. Of 100,000 to 150,000 clones listed, 80% to 90% are singletons. What was sequenced was PBMCs. The receptors were sampled from a woman under 30 in good health and CMV-seronegative.

V usage is TRBV10-3 and J usage is TRBJ2-7; tentatively, D is TRBD2 (6 bases). Germline lookup yields CDR1 ENHRY and CDR2 SYGVKD. The V end was cut by 3 bases, the J end by 0 bases, with 18 bases between. CDR3 length: 17 residues. CDR3: CAISESGGTGSSYEQYF. DNA for the CDR3: TGTGCCATCAGTGAATCCGGCGGGACCGGGAGCTCCTACGAGCAGTACTTC.

This rearrangement joins TRBV11-2 to TRBJ2-1, with a weak D call TRBD2 (5 bases). V lost 3 bases and J 7 bases, leaving 13 bases between the germline ends. Germline loops: CDR1 SGHAT, CDR2 FQNNGV. The CDR3 sequence is 14 residues long. The CDR3 DNA sequence: TGTGCCAGCAGCTTGGGGAGAAGTAGGAATGAGCAGTTCTTC. Its translation: CASSLGRSRNEQFF.

The chain has TRBV30 and TRBJ1-6; tentative D call: TRBD1 (5 bases). This CDR3 is 15 amino acids long. V shed 5 bases and J shed 1 base, with 12 bases lying between them. Germline CDR1 is GTSNPN and CDR2 is SVGIG (reference sequence). CDR3 in DNA: TGTGCCTGGGGGCAGGGAACTTCCTATAATTCACCCCTCCACTTT. This codes for CAWGQGTSYNSPLHF.

V is TRBV4-3 and J is TRBJ2-1, with D possibly being TRBD1 (5 bases). Germline values: CDR1 LGHNA, CDR2 YSLEER. This CDR3 is built from 15 residues. Trimming took 6 bases from V and 7 from J, leaving 19 bases between them. The CDR3 bases are TGCGCCAGCAGTCTAGGGGTAGCCCTCGGGAATGAGCAGTTCTTC. It codes for CASSLGVALGNEQFF.

The chain recombines TRBV5-6 with TRBJ1-1, with no clear D. The ends were cut back, 2 bases at V and 6 bases at J, with 8 bases in the middle. Per germline, CDR1 SGHDT and CDR2 YYEEEE. The CDR3 runs 12 residues. The CDR3 loop is CASSFDKPEAFF. Written as DNA, the CDR3 is TGTGCCAGCAGCTTTGACAAGCCTGAAGCTTTCTTT.

J is TRBJ1-5 and V is TRBV6-5, with 9 bases lining up with TRBD1. The V segment lost 6 bases and the J segment 4 bases; nucleotides outside the gene matches: 4. This CDR3 spans 14 amino acids. Per germline, CDR1 MNHEY and CDR2 SVGAGI. CDR3 region: CASRQDRGNQPQHF. CDR3 bases: TGTGCCAGCAGACAGGACAGGGGAAATCAGCCCCAGCATTTT.

This chain joins TRBV2 and TRBJ2-5, with TRBD2 matching over 12 bases. Germline CDR1 reads SNHLY; CDR2 reads FYNNEI. V trimming: 3 bases; J trimming: 5 bases; junction bases outside the gene matches: 10. This CDR3 comprises 17 residues. The DNA of the CDR3 is TGTGCCAGCAGTGATGTGAGGCTAGCGGGGGGGCCGGAGACCCAGTACTTC. The encoded protein is CASSDVRLAGGPETQYF.

The chain recombines TRBV25-1 with TRBJ2-3, with 8 nucleotides matching TRBD2. After removal of 1 base from V and 3 bases from J, the junction contained 6 bases not matched to a gene. The CDR3 covers 16 residues. Germline V gene data show CDR1 as MGHDK and CDR2 as SYGVNS. The CDR3 DNA follows: TGTGCCAGCAGTGAATCGTATGGCGGGAGGACAGATACGCAGTATTTT. Its protein product is CASSESYGGRTDTQYF.

The chain uses TRBV9 and TRBJ1-1, with TRBD1 as a possible D gene (5 bases). From germline, CDR1 is SGDLS and CDR2 YYNGEE. This CDR3 comprises 13 residues. Trimming took off 3 bases at V and 4 bases at J, with 10 bases between the two ends. The CDR3, as DNA: TGTGCCAGCAGCGCAGGGTCATCCACTGAAGCTTTCTTT. As protein: CASSAGSSTEAFF.